This TCR beta chain was observed in a study of blood T cell repertoires in COVID-19. CDR3 length: 15 amino acids. Trimming at V came to 5 bases and at J to 2 bases, leaving 6 bases not matched to a gene. Looked up from germline, CDR1 is LNHDA and CDR2 is SQIVND (reference sequence). Clones were read by immunoSEQ multiplex PCR, and TCRdb kept only the in-frame ones, dropping some. The data show 310,000 or so clones, with 80% to 95% seen just once and approximately 1.2% held by the top ten. This chain uses TRBV19 with TRBJ1-2, with 9 bases aligning to TRBD1. The source is a young woman who had recovered from COVID-19. Sequencing was carried out using PBMCs or T cells enriched from blood (not recorded which). The CDR3: CASSPGQGINYGYTF. The CDR3 DNA reads TGTGCCAGTAGTCCAGGACAGGGGATAAACTATGGCTACACCTTC.